This T cell receptor beta chain is from a study of control samples from healthy donors and cancer patients. Using immunoSEQ multiplex PCR, the repertoire was profiled, and TCRdb retains in-frame clones only, with some absent. The table lists about 130,000 clones, about 93% of them singletons, with roughly 2.7% in the top ten. The CDR3 totals 13 residues. CDR1 SGDLS and CDR2 YYNGEE come from the germline V gene. V lost 3 bases and J 11 bases, leaving 15 bases between the germline ends. The chain has TRBV9 and TRBJ2-1; a possible D gene is TRBD2 (7 bases). What was sequenced was blood. The origin of this receptor is a man younger than 30 in good health. CDR3 protein: CASSARGGPKQFF. CDR3 coding DNA: TGTGCCAGCAGCGCCAGGGGAGGGCCGAAGCAGTTCTTC.